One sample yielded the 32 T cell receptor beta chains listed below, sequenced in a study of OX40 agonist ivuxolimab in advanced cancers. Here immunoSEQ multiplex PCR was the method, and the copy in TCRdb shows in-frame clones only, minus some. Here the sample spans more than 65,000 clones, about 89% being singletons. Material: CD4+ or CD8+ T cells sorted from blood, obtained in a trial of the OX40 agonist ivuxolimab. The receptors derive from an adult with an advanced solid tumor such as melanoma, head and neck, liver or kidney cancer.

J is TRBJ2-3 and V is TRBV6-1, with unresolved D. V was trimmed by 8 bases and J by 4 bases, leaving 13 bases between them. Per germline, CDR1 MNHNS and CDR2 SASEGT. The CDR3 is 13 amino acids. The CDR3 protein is CASVRTPADTQYF. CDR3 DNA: TGTGCCAGCGTCAGGACCCCGGCAGATACGCAGTATTTT.

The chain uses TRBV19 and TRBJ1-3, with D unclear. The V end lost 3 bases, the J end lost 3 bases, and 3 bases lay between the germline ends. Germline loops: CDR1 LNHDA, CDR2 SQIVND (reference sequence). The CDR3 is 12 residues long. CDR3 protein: CASSIGGNTIYF. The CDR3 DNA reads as TGTGCCAGTAGTATTGGTGGAAACACCATATATTTT.

This chain's CDR3 is CASSSGLAANTGELFF. Here the CDR3 DNA reads TGCGCCAGCAGTTCTGGACTAGCGGCGAACACCGGGGAGCTGTTTTTT. The chain is built from TRBV5-1 and TRBJ2-2; TRBD2 agrees at 10 bases. With 5 bases clipped from V and 0 bases from J, the junction kept 4 bases outside the gene matches. This CDR3 comprises 16 residues. Germline CDR1 reads SGHRS; CDR2 reads YFSETQ.

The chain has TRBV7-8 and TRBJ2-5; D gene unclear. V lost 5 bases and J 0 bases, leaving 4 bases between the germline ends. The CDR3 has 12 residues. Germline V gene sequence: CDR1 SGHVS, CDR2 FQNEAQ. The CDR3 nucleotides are TGTGCCAGCAGCAGCAACCAAGAGACCCAGTACTTC. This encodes CASSSNQETQYF.

This CDR3 is CASSYGLEPYYEQYF. In DNA form, the CDR3 reads TGTGCCAGCAGTTACGGACTAGAACCCTACTACGAGCAGTACTTC. J is TRBJ2-7 and V is TRBV6-7, with TRBD2 matching over 7 bases. TRBV6-7 is marked as an open reading frame, function uncertain. CDR3 length equals 15 residues. The V segment lost 2 bases and the J segment 3 bases; nucleotides outside the gene matches: 7.

In nucleotides, the CDR3 is TGTGCCAGCAGGAGCAATCAGCCCCAGCATTTT. Its translation: CASRSNQPQHF. The V and J genes are TRBV6-5 and TRBJ1-5; the D is unclear. Trimming cost V 6 bases and J 1 base, with 1 base left between them. Germline CDR1 MNHEY, CDR2 SVGAGI. The CDR3 runs 11 residues.

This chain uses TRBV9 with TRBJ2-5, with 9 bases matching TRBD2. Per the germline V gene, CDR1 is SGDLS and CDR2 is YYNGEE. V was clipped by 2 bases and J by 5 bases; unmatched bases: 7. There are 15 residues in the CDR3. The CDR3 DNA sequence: TGTGCCAGCAGCGTCCAGAGCGGGAGGAGGGAGACCCAGTACTTC. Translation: CASSVQSGRRETQYF.

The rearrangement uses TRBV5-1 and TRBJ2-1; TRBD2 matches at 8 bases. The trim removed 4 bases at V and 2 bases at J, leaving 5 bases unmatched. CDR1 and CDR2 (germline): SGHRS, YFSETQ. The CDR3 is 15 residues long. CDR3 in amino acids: CASSIPGLAYNEQFF. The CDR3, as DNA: TGCGCCAGCAGCATTCCGGGACTAGCCTACAATGAGCAGTTCTTC.

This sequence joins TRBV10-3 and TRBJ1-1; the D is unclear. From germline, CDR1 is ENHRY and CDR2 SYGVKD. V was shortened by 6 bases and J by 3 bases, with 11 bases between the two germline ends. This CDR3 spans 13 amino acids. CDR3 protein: CAISARQDTEAFF. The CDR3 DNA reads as TGTGCCATCAGCGCCCGTCAGGACACTGAAGCTTTCTTT.

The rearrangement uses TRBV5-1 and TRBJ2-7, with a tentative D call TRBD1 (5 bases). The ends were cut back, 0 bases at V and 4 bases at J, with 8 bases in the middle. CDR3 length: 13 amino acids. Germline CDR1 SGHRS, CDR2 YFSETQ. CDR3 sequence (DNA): TGCGCCAGCAGCTTGGCCCAGGGTTACGAGCAGTACTTC. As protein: CASSLAQGYEQYF. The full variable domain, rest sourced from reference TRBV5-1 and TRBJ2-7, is KAGVTQTPRYLIKTRGQQVTLSCSPISGHRSVSWYQQTPGQGLQFLFEYFSETQRNKGNFPGRFSGRQFSNSRSEMNVSTLELGDSALYLCASSLAQGYEQYFGPGTRLTVT.

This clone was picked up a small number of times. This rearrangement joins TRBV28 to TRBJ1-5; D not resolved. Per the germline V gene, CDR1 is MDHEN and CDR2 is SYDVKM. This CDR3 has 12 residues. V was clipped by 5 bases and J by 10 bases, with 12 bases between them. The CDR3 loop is CASSARSGPQHF. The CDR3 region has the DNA TGTGCCAGCAGTGCGAGGTCGGGCCCCCAGCATTTT.

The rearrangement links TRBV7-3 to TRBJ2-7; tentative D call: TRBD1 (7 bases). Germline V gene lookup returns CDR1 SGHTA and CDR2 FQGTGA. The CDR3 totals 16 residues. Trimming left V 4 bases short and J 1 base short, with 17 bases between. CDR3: CASSSDPTGRSYEQYF. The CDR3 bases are TGTGCCAGCAGCTCCGACCCGACAGGGAGGTCCTACGAGCAGTACTTC.

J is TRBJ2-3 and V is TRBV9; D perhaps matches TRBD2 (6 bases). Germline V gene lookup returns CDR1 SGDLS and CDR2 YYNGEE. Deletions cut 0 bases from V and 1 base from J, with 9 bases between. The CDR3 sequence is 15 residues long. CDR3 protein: CASSVVSGRTDTQYF. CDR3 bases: TGTGCCAGCAGCGTAGTTAGCGGCCGCACAGATACGCAGTATTTT.

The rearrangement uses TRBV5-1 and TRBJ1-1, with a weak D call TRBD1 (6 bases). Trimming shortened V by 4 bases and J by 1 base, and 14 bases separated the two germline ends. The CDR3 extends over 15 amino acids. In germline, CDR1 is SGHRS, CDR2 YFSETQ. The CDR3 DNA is TGCGCCAGCAGCGCGCGCGGGACACCGAACACTGAAGCTTTCTTT. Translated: CASSARGTPNTEAFF.

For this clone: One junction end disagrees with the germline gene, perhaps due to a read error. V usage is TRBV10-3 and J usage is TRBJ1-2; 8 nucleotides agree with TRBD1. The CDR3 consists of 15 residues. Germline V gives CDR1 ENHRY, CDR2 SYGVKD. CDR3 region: CATSPVSTGEVGYTF. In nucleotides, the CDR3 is TGTGCCACCAGTCCGGTCTCGACAGGGGAGGTGGGCTACACCTTC.

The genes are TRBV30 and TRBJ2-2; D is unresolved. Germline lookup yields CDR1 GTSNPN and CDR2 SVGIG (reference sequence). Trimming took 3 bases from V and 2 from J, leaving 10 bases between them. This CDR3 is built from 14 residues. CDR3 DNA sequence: TGTGCCTGGAGATGGAATACTAACACCGGGGAGCTGTTTTTT. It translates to CAWRWNTNTGELFF.

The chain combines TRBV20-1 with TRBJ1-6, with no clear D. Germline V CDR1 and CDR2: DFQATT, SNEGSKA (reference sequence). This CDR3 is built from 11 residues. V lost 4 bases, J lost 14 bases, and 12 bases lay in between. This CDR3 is CSAITGSTLHF. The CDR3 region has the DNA TGCAGTGCTATCACGGGGTCCACCCTCCACTTT.

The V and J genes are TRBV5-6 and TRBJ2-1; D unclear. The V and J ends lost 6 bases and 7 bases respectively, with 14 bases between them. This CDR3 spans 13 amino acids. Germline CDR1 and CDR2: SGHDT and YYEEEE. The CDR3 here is CASNGRLINEQFF. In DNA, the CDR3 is TGTGCCAGCAACGGACGGCTAATAAATGAGCAGTTCTTC.

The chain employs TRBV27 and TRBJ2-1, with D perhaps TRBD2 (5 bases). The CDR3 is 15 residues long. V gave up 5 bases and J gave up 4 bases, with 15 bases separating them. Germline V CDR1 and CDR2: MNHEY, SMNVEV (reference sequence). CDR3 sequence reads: CASSPSWEKYNEQFF. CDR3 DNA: TGTGCCAGCAGTCCCTCTTGGGAGAAATACAATGAGCAGTTCTTC.

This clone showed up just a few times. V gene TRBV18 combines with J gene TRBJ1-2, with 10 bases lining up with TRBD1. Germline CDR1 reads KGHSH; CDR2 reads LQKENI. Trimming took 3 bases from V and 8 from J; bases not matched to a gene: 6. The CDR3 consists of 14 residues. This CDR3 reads CASSPGQGIRGYTF. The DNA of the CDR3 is TGTGCCAGCTCACCGGGACAGGGGATAAGGGGCTACACCTTC.

CDR3 sequence (DNA): TGTGCCAGCAGTCCTGTGGATAGGTACGAGCAGTACTTC. This sequence encodes CASSPVDRYEQYF. V usage is TRBV27 and J usage is TRBJ2-7; no clear D. The germline CDR1 and CDR2 sequences are MNHEY and SMNVEV (reference sequence). The CDR3 is 13 residues long. V was trimmed by 5 bases and J by 4 bases, leaving 12 bases between them.

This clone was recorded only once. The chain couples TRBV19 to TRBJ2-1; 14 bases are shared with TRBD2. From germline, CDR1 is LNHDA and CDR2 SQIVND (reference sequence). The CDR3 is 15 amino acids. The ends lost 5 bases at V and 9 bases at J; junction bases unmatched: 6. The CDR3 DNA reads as TGTGCCAGTAGTGCGGGGACTAGCGGGAGTCGTGAGCAGTTCTTC. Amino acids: CASSAGTSGSREQFF.

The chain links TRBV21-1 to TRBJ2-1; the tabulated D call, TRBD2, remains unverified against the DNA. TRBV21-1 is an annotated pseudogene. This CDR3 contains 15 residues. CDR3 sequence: CASSSPGLAYNEQFF. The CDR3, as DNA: TGTGCCAGCAGCTCACCGGGACTCGCCTACAATGAGCAGTTCTTC.

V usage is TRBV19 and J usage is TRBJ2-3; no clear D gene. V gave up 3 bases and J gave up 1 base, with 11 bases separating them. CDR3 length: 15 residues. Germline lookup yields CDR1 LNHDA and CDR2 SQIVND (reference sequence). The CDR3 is CASSMEGLGTDTQYF. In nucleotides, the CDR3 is TGTGCCAGTAGTATGGAAGGGCTCGGCACAGATACGCAGTATTTT.

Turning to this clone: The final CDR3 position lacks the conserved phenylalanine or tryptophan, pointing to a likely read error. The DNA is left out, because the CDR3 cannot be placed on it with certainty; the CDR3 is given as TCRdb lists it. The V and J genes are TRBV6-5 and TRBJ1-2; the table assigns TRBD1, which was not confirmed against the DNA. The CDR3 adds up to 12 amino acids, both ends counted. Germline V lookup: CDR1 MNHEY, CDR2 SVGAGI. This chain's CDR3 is CASSYSGQEPIY.

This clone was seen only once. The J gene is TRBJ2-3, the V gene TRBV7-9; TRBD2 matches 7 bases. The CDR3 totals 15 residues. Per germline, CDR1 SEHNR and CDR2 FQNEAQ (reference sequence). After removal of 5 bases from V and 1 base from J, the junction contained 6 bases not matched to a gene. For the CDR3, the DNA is TGTGCCAGCAGCCCGAGACTAGCTGGCACAGATACGCAGTATTTT. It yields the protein CASSPRLAGTDTQYF.

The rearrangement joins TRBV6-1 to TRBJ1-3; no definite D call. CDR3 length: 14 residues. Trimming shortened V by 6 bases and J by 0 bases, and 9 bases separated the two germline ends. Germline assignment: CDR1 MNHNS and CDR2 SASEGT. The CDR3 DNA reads TGTGCCAGCAGCCAGACCGTCTCTGGAAACACCATATATTTT. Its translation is CASSQTVSGNTIYF.

The DNA for the CDR3 is TGTGCCAGCAGTTCCTCACTGGCCCTTGGTGAAAAACTGTTTTTT. It encodes CASSSSLALGEKLFF. The V and J genes are TRBV28 and TRBJ1-4; D unresolved. Germline V lookup: CDR1 MDHEN, CDR2 SYDVKM. The CDR3 consists of 15 residues. Between the trimmed V and J ends, which lost 4 bases and 7 bases, there was a span of 16 bases.

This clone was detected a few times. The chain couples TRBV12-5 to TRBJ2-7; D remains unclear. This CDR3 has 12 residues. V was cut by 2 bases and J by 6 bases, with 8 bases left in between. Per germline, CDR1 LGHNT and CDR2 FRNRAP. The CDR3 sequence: CASGLFSREQYF. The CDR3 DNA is TGTGCTAGTGGTTTGTTTTCGCGCGAGCAGTACTTC.

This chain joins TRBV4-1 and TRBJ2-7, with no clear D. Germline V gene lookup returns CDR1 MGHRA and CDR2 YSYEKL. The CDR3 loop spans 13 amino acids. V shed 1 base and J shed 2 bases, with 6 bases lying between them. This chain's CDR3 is CASSQAGTYEQYF. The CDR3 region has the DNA TGCGCCAGCAGCCAAGCAGGAACCTACGAGCAGTACTTC.

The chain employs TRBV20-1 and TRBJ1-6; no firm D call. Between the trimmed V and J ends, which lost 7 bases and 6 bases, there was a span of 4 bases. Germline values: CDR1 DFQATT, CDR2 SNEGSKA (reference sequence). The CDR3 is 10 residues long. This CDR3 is CSGLNSPLHF. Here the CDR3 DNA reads TGCAGTGGCCTTAATTCACCCCTCCACTTT.

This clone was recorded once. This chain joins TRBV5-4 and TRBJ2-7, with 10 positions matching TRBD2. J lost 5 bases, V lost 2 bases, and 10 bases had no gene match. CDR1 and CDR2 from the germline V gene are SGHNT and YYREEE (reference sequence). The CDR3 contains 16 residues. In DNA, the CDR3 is TGTGCCAGCAGCTTAAACGTGGGACTAGCGTGGAACGAGCAGTACTTC. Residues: CASSLNVGLAWNEQYF. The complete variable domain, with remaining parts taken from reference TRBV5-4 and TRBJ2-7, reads ETGVTQSPTHLIKTRGQQVTLRCSSQSGHNTVSWYQQALGQGPQFIFQYYREEENGRGNFPPRFSGLQFPNYSSELNVNALELDDSALYLCASSLNVGLAWNEQYFGPGTRLTVT.